The clone carrying this T cell receptor (beta chain) was found many times. Its antigen is not identified. Lactation, pregnancy, other autoimmune disease or uncontrolled infection excluded patients. This specimen comes from a study of T cells in Graves' hyperthyroidism and ophthalmopathy. For the study at large: Peripheral blood samples were taken at initial diagnosis, prior to any treatment.

Authors of the study amplified TCR beta CDR3 regions from RNA transcripts. With the HTBI primer set, the TCR CDR3 went through a first round of RT-PCR. MiXCR, applied by TCRdb to the multiplex PCR reads, yields one record per CDR3 protein. The repertoire holds 250,000 to 400,000 distinct CDR3 sequences, with roughly 13% as singletons. Germline CDR1 and CDR2: DFQATT and SNEGSKA (reference sequence). Between the trimmed V and J ends, which lost 0 bases and 7 bases, there was a span of 4 bases. The CDR3 sequence is 12 residues long. Broader study findings: The majority of expanded thyroid clonotypes above 0.001 also appeared in blood. Ophthalmopathy onset followed model prediction by a median about six months.

The clonotype comes from a woman between 35 and 50 years old with Graves' ophthalmopathy. The chain has TRBV20-1 and TRBJ1-6; no clear D. The sample was blood. The CDR3 reads CSAREPNSPLHF. The CDR3 DNA sequence: TGCAGTGCTAGAGAGCCCAATTCACCCCTCCACTTT.